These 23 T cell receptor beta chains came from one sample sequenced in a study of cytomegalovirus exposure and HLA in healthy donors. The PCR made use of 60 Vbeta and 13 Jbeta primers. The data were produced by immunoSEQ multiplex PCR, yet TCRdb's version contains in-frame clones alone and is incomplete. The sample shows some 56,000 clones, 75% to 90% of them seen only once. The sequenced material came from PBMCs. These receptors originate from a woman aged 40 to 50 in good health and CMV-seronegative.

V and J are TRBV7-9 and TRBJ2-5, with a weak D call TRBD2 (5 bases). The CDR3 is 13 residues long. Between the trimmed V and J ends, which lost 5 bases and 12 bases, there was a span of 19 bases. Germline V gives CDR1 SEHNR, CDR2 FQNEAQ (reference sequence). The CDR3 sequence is CASSPPSDYPEYF. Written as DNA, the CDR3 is TGTGCCAGCAGCCCCCCATCTGACTACCCGGAGTACTTC.

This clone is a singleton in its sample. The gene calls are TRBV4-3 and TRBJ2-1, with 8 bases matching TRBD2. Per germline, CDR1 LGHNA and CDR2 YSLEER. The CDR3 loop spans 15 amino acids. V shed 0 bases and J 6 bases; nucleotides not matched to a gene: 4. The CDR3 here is CASSQESGSLNEQFF. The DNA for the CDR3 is TGCGCCAGCAGCCAAGAAAGCGGGAGCCTCAATGAGCAGTTCTTC.

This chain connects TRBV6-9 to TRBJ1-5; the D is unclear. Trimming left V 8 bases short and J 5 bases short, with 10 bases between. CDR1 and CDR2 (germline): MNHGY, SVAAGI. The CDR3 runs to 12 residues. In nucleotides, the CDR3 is TGTGCCAGCCCTCTGGGAGATCAGCCCCAGCATTTT. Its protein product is CASPLGDQPQHF.

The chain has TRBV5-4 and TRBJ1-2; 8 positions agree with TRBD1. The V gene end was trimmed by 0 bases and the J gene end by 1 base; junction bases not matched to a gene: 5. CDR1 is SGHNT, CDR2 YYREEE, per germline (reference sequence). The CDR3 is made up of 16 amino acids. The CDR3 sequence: CASSLAGGGGNYGYTF. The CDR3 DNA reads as TGTGCCAGCAGCTTGGCAGGGGGCGGAGGTAACTATGGCTACACCTTC.

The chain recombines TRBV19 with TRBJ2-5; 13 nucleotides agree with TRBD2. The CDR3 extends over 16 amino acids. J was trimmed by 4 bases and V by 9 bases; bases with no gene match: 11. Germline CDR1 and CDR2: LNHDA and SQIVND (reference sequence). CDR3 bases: TGTGCCAGCGCTGGACTAGCGGGAGCGGTGGGAGAGACCCAGTACTTC. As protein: CASAGLAGAVGETQYF.

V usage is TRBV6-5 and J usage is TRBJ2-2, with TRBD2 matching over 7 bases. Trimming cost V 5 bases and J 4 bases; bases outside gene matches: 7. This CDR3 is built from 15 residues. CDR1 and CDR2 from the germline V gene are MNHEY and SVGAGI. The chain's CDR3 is CASSNGPGGTGELFF. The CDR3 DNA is TGTGCCAGCAGTAACGGTCCGGGGGGCACCGGGGAGCTGTTTTTT.

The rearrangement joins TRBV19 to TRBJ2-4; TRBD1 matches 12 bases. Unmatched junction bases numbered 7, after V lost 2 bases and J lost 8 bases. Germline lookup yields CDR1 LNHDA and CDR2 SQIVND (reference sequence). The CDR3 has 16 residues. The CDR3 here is CASSISGQGAGYIQYF. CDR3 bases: TGTGCCAGTAGTATATCGGGACAGGGGGCTGGATACATTCAGTACTTC.

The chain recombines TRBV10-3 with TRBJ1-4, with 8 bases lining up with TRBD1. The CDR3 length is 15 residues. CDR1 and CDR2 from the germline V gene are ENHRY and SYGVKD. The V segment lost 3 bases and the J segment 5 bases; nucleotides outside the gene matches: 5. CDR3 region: CAISEEDRENEKLFF. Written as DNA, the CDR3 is TGTGCCATCAGTGAAGAGGACAGGGAAAATGAAAAACTGTTTTTT.

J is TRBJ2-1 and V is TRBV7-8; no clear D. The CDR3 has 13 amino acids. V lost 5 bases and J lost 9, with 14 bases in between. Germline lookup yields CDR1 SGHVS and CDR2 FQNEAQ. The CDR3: CASSPSQRSEQFF. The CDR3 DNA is TGTGCCAGCAGCCCCAGCCAGCGAAGTGAGCAGTTCTTC.

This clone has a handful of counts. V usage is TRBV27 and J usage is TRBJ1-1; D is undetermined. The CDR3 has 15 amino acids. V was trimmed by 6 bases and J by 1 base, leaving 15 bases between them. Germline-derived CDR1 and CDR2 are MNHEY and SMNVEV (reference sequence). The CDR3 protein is CASSDNSAGNTEAFF. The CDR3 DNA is TGTGCCAGCAGCGACAACTCGGCGGGGAACACTGAAGCTTTCTTT.

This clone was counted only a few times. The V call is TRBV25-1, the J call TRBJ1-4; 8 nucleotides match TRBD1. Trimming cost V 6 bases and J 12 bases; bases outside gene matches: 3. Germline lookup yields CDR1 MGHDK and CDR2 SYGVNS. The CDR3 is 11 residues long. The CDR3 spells CASSQGAELFF. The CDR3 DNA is TGTGCCAGCAGCCAGGGGGCGGAACTGTTTTTT.

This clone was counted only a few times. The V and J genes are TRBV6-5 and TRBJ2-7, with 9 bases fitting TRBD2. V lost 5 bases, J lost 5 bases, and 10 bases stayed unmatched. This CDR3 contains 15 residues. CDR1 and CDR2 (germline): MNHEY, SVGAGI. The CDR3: CASSPPLAGRDEQYF. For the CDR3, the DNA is TGTGCCAGCAGTCCCCCCCTAGCGGGGCGCGACGAGCAGTACTTC.

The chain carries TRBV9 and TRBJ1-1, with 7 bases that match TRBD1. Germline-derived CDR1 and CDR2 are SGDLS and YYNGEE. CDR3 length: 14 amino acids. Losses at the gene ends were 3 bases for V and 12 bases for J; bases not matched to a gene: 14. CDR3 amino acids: CASSAPTGDLKTFF. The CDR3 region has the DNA TGTGCCAGCAGCGCGCCTACAGGGGACTTGAAAACTTTCTTT.

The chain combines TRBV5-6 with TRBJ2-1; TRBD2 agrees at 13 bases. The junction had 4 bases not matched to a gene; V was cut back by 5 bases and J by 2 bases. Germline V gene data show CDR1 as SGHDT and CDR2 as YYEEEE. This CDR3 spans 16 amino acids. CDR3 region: CASRTSGRITYNEQFF. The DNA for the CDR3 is TGTGCCAGCAGGACTAGCGGGAGGATTACCTACAATGAGCAGTTCTTC.

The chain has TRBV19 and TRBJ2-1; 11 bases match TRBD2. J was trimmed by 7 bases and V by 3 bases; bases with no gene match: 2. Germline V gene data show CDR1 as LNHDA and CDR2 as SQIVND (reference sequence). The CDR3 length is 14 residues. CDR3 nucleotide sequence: TGTGCCAGTAGTATCAGACTAGCGGGGAATGAGCAGTTCTTC. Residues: CASSIRLAGNEQFF.

The CDR3 loop reads CASSAWDKETQYF. The CDR3 DNA sequence: TGTGCCAGCAGTGCCTGGGACAAAGAGACCCAGTACTTC. This chain uses TRBV6-1 with TRBJ2-5; TRBD1 is a possible D gene (6 bases). The V gene's germline CDR1 is MNHNS and CDR2 SASEGT. V lost 4 bases to trimming and J lost 3 bases, with 9 bases between them. The CDR3 consists of 13 residues.

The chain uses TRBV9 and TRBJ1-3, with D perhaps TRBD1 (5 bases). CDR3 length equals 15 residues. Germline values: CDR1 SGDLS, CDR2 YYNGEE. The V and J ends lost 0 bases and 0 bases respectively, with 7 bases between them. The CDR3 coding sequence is TGTGCCAGCAGCGTAGCACAGGACTCTGGAAACACCATATATTTT. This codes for CASSVAQDSGNTIYF.

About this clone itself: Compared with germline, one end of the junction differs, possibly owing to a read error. CDR3 DNA: TGTGCCAGCACCGCCAGCGGGGAGACTCAGTACTTC. Its translation: CASTASGETQYF. The genes are TRBV2 and TRBJ2-5; 7 nucleotides align to TRBD2. The CDR3 contains 12 residues. Germline-derived CDR1 and CDR2 are SNHLY and FYNNEI.

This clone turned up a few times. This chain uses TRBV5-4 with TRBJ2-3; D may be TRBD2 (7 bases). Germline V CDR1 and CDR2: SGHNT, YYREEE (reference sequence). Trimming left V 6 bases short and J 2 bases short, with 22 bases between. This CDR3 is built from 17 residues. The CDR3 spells CASTLGGGGQTTDTQYF. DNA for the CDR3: TGTGCCAGCACCCTCGGAGGGGGAGGGCAGACCACAGATACGCAGTATTTT.

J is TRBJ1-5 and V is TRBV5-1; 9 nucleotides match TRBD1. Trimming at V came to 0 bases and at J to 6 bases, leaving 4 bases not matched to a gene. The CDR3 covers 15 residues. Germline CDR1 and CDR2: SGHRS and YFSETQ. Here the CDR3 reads CASSLGQGVSQPQHF. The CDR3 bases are TGCGCCAGCAGCTTGGGACAGGGGGTTTCTCAGCCCCAGCATTTT.

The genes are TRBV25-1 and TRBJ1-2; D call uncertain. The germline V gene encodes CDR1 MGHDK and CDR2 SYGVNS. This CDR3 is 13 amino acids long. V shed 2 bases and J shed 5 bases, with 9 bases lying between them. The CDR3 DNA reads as TGTGCCAGCAGTGAAGTAAGGAGTTATGGCTACACCTTC. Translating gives CASSEVRSYGYTF.

The CDR3 is CASRAQTNTEAFF. For the CDR3, the DNA is TGCGCCAGCCGTGCACAGACGAACACTGAAGCTTTCTTT. The rearrangement uses TRBV5-1 and TRBJ1-1, with unresolved D. The CDR3 runs to 13 residues. Per the germline V gene, CDR1 is SGHRS and CDR2 is YFSETQ. With 7 bases removed from V and 1 base from J, the gap between germline ends came to 11 bases.

CDR3 bases: TGTGCCAGCAGCTCACCGGGACAGGGCAATCAGCCCCAGCATTTT. Residues: CASSSPGQGNQPQHF. V and J are TRBV6-1 and TRBJ1-5; 8 bases agree with TRBD1. This CDR3 has 15 amino acids. The germline V gene encodes CDR1 MNHNS and CDR2 SASEGT. The V and J ends lost 6 bases and 2 bases, in that order; junction bases with no gene match: 6.